This T cell receptor (beta chain) was identified in a study of control samples from healthy donors and cancer patients. The V gene lost 3 bases and the J gene lost 8 bases, with 20 bases spanning the gap. CDR3 length: 16 amino acids. The germline V gene encodes CDR1 KGHSH and CDR2 LQKENI. The method was immunoSEQ multiplex PCR; TCRdb's version includes in-frame clones alone and lacks a portion of them. The sample has about 130,000 clones, 80% to 95% seen once. This receptor was identified in a middle-aged man in good health. The J gene is TRBJ2-1, the V gene TRBV18, with a possible D match to TRBD2 (6 bases). Source material: blood. The CDR3, as DNA: TGTGCCAGCTCACCGGGCGGGACTCAGGGCCGGGATGAGCAGTTCTTC. It encodes CASSPGGTQGRDEQFF. Looking up the rest from reference TRBV18 and TRBJ2-1 gives the full variable domain: NAGVMQNPRHLVRRRGQEARLRCSPMKGHSHVYWYRQLPEEGLKFMVYLQKENIIDESGMPKERFSAEFPKEGPSILRIQQVVRGDSAAYFCASSPGGTQGRDEQFFGPGTRLTVL.